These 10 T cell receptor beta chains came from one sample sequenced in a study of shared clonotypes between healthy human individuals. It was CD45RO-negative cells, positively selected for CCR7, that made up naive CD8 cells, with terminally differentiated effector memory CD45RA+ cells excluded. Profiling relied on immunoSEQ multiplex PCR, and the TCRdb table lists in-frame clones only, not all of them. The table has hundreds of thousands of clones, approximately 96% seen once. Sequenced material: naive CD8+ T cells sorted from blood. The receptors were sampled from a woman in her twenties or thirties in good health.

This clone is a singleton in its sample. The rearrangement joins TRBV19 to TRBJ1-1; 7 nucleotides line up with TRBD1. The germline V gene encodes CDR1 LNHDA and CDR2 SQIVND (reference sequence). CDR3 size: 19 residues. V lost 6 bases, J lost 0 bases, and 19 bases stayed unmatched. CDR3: CASSLQPAYHRGMNTEAFF. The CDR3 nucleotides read TGTGCCAGTAGCCTCCAACCGGCCTACCACAGGGGAATGAACACTGAAGCTTTCTTT.

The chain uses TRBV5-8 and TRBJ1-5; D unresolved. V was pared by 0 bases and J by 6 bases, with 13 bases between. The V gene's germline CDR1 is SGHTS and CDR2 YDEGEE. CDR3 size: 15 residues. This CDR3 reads CASSLVEGYGQPQHF. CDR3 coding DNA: TGTGCCAGCAGCTTGGTAGAAGGGTACGGTCAGCCCCAGCATTTT.

This CDR3 is CASSYRDVQNIQYF. The CDR3 bases are TGTGCCAGCAGTTACCGGGACGTCCAAAACATTCAGTACTTC. This chain joins TRBV28 and TRBJ2-4; D may be TRBD1 or TRBD2 (5 bases each). The CDR3 runs to 14 residues. The V end was cut by 4 bases, the J end by 5 bases, with 12 bases between. Germline V CDR1 and CDR2: MDHEN, SYDVKM.

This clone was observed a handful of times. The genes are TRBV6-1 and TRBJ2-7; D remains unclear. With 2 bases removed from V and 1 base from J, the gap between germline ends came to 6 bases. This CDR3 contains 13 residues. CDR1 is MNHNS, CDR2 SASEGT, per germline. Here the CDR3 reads CASSESLSYEQYF. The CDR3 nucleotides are TGTGCCAGCAGTGAATCTCTTTCCTACGAGCAGTACTTC.

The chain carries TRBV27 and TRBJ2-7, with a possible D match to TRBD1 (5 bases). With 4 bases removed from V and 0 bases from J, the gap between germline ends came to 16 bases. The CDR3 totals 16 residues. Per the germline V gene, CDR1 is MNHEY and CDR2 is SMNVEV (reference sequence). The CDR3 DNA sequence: TGTGCCAGCAGTTGGAATGCTGCAGGGTCCTCCTACGAGCAGTACTTC. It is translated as CASSWNAAGSSYEQYF.

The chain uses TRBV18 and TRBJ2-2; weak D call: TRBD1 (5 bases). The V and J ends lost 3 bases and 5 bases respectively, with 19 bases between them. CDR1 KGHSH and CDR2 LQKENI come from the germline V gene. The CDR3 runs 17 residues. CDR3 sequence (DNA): TGTGCCAGCTCACCCGTCGTTTCTGGGGCGAGGACCGGGGAGCTGTTTTTT. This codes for CASSPVVSGARTGELFF.

The CDR3 DNA reads TGTGCCAGCAGCCAACCTGATCGATCCTACGAGCAGTACTTC. Protein product: CASSQPDRSYEQYF. The genes are TRBV7-9 and TRBJ2-7; D unresolved. Trimming removed 5 bases at V and 1 base at J, with 12 bases between. Per germline, CDR1 SEHNR and CDR2 FQNEAQ (reference sequence). CDR3 length: 14 amino acids.

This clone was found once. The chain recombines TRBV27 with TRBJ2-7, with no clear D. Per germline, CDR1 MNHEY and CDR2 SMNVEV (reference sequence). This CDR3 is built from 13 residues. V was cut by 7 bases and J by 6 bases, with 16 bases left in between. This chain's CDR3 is CASNSGPWSEQYF. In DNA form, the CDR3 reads TGTGCCAGCAACTCCGGCCCTTGGTCCGAGCAGTACTTC.

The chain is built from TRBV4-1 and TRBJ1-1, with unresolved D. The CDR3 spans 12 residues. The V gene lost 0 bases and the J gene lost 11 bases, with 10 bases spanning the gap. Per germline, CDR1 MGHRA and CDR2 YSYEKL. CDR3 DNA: TGCGCCAGCAGCCAAGATGGGCTGGTGGCTTTCTTT. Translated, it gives CASSQDGLVAFF.

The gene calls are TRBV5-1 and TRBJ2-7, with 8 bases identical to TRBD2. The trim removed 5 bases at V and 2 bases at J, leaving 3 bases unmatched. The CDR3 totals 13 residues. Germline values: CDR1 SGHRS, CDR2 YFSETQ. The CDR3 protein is CASRVGLAYEQYF. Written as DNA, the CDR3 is TGCGCCAGCAGGGTGGGACTAGCCTACGAGCAGTACTTC.